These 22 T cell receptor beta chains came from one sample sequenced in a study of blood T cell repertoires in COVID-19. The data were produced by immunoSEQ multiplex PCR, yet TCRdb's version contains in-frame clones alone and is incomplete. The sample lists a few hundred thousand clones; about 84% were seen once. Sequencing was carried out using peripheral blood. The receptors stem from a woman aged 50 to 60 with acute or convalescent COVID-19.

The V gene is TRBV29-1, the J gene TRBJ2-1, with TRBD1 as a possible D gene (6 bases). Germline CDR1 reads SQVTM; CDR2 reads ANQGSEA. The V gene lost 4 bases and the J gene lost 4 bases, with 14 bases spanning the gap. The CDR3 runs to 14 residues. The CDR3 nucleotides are TGCAGCGTTGTGCTCGGACAGTTGTACAATGAGCAGTTCTTC. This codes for CSVVLGQLYNEQFF.

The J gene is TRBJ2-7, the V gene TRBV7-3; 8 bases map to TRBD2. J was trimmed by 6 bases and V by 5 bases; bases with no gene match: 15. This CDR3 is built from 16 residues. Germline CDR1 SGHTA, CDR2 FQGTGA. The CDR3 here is CASSPRGSGSISEQYF. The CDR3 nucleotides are TGTGCCAGCAGCCCACGGGGGAGCGGGAGTATCTCCGAGCAGTACTTC.

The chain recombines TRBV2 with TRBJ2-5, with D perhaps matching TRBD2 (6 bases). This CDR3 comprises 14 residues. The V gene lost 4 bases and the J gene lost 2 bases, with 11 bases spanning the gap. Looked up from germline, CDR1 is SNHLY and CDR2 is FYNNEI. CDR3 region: CASSGGTQQETQYF. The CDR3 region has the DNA TGTGCCAGCAGTGGGGGGACTCAGCAAGAGACCCAGTACTTC.

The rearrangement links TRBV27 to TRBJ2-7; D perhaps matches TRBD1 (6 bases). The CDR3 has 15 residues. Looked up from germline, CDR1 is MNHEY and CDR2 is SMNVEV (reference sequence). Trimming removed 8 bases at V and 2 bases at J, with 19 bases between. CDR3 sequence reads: CASRNLGPGAYEQYF. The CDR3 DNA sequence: TGTGCCAGCCGAAATTTAGGTCCAGGGGCCTACGAGCAGTACTTC.

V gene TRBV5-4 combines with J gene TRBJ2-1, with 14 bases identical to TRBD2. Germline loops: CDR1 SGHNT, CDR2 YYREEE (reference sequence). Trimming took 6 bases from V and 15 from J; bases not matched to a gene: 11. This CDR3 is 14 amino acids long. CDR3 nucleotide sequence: TGTGCCAGCACGATGCCGGGACTAGCGGGAGTGGGGTTCTTC. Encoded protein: CASTMPGLAGVGFF.

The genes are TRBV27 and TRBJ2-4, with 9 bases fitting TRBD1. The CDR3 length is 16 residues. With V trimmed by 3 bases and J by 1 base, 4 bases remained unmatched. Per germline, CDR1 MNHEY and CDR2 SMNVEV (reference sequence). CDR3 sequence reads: CASSFLGQGAKNIQYF. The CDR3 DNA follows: TGTGCCAGCAGTTTCTTAGGACAGGGGGCCAAAAACATTCAGTACTTC.

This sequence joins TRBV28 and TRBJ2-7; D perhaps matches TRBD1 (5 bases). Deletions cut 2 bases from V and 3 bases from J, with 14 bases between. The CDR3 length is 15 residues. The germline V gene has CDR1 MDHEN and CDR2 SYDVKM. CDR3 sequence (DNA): TGTGCCAGCAGTTTAAGTCAGGGCGGTAGCTACGAGCAGTACTTC. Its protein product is CASSLSQGGSYEQYF.

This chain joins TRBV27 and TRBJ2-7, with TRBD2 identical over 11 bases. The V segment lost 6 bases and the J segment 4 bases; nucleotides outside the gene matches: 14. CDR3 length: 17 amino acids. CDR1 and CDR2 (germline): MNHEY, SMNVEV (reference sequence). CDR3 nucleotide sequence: TGTGCCAGCAGCCCATACGAGGGGGGGACTAGCGGTTACGAGCAGTACTTC. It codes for CASSPYEGGTSGYEQYF.

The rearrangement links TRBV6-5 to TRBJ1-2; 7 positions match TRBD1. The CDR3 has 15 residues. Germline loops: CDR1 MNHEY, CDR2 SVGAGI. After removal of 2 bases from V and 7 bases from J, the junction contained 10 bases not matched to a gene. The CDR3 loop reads CASSYGDRVLGGYTF. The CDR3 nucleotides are TGTGCCAGCAGTTACGGTGACAGGGTACTTGGTGGCTACACCTTC.

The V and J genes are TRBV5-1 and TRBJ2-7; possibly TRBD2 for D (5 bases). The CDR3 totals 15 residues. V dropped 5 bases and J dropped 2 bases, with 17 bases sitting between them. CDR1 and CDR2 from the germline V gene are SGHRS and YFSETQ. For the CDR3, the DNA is TGCGCCAGCAGTTCGGGCGGGTCCCTTACCTACGAGCAGTACTTC. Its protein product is CASSSGGSLTYEQYF. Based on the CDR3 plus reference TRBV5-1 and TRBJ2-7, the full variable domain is KAGVTQTPRYLIKTRGQQVTLSCSPISGHRSVSWYQQTPGQGLQFLFEYFSETQRNKGNFPGRFSGRQFSNSRSEMNVSTLELGDSALYLCASSSGGSLTYEQYFGPGTRLTVT.

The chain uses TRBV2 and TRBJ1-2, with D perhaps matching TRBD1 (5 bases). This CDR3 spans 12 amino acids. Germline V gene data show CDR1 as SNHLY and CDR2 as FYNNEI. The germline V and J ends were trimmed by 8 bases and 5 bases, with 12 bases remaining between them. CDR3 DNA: TGTGCCAGCGAGACAGATAGGTATGGCTACACCTTC. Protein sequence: CASETDRYGYTF.

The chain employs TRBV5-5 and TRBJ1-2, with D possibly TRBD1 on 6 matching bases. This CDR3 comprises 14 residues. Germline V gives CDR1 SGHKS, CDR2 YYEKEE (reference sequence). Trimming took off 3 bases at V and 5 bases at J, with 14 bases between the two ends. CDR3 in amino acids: CASSSEWGRYGYTF. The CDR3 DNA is TGTGCCAGCAGCTCAGAATGGGGGCGTTATGGCTACACCTTC.

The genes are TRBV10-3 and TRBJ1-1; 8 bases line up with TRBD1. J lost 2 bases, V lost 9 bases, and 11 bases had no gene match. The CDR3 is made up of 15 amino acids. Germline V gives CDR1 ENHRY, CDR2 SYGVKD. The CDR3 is CAMKMDREGNTEAFF. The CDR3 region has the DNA TGTGCCATGAAAATGGACAGGGAGGGAAACACTGAAGCTTTCTTT.

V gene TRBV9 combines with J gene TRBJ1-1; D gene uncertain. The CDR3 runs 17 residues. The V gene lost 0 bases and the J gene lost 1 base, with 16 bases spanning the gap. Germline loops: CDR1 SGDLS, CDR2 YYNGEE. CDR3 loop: CASSVDPLYGGNTEAFF. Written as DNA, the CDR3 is TGTGCCAGCAGCGTAGACCCTCTGTACGGCGGGAACACTGAAGCTTTCTTT.

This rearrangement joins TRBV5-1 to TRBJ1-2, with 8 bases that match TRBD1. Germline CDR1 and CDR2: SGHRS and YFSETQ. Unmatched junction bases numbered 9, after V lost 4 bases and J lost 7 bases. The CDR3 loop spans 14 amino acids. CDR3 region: CASSHGPGQGGYTF. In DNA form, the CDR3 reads TGCGCCAGCAGCCACGGGCCCGGACAGGGTGGCTACACCTTC.

Here the CDR3 DNA reads TGTGCCAGCAGTTTTCAAGGGGGAACACGGGGCAATCAGCCCCAGCATTTT. Its translation: CASSFQGGTRGNQPQHF. The V gene is TRBV27, the J gene TRBJ1-5, with a tentative D call TRBD1 (6 bases). Germline assignment: CDR1 MNHEY and CDR2 SMNVEV (reference sequence). The CDR3 is 17 amino acids. Trimming cost V 3 bases and J 2 bases, with 17 bases left between them.

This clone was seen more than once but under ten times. CDR3 coding DNA: TGTGCCAGCAGCGCGATAGCGGGAGGACTAGATACGCAGTATTTT. Encoded protein: CASSAIAGGLDTQYF. This sequence joins TRBV7-3 and TRBJ2-3; 10 nucleotides match TRBD2. J lost 5 bases, V lost 5 bases, and 7 bases had no gene match. CDR1 and CDR2 from the germline V gene are SGHTA and FQGTGA. This CDR3 comprises 15 residues.

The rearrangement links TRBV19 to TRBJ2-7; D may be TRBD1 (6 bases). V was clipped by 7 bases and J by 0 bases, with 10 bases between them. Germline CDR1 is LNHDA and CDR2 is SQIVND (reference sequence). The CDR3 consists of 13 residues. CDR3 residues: CASIGTNSYEQYF. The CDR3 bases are TGTGCCAGTATCGGGACAAACTCCTACGAGCAGTACTTC.

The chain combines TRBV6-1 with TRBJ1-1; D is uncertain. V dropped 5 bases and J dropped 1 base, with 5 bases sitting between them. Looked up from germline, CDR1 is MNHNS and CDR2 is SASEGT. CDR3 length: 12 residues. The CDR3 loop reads CASSYRNTEAFF. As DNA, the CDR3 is TGTGCCAGCAGTTATCGGAACACTGAAGCTTTCTTT.

The DNA of the CDR3 is TGCGCCAGCTCAGGGACTAGCGGATCCTACGAGCAGTACTTC. Its translation: CASSGTSGSYEQYF. The genes are TRBV5-1 and TRBJ2-7; 11 bases line up with TRBD2. The CDR3 spans 14 residues. From germline, CDR1 is SGHRS and CDR2 YFSETQ. J lost 1 base, V lost 7 bases, and 4 bases had no gene match.

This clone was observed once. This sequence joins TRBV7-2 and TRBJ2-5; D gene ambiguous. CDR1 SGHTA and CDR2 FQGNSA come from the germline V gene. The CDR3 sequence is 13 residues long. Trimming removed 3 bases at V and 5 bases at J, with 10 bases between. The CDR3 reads CASSFLGDETQYF. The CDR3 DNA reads TGTGCCAGCAGCTTTTTGGGCGACGAGACCCAGTACTTC.

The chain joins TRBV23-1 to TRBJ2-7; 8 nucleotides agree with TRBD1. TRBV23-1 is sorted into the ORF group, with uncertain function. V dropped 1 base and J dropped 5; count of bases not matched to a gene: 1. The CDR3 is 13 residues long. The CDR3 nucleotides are TGCGCCAGCAGTCAATGGACAGGGAACGAGCAGTACTTC. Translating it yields CASSQWTGNEQYF.